The 10 T cell receptor beta chains given below trace back to one sample, sequenced in a study of T-cell memory formation after mild COVID-19. One entry per CDR3 protein, called by TCRdb with MiXCR from the 5' RACE reads. The table shows more than 120,000 distinct CDR3 sequences, with 5.5% to 7% occurring only once. The sequenced material came from PBMCs or a T cell subset sorted from them (not recorded which). The receptors derive from an adult woman who had mild COVID-19 (a few samples of this study predate the infection). Cell type and time point are not known.

The chain recombines TRBV6-2 or TRBV6-3 with TRBJ2-1, with TRBD2 matching over 8 bases. The length of the CDR3 is 16 residues. CDR1 is MNHEY, CDR2 SVGEGT, per germline. Trimming took 6 bases from V and 0 from J; bases not matched to a gene: 7. CDR3 DNA sequence: TGTGCCAGCAGCCACGGGGGGGGATACTCCTACAATGAGCAGTTCTTC. It translates to CASSHGGGYSYNEQFF.

This sequence joins TRBV14 and TRBJ2-2, with TRBD1 matching 10 bases. The CDR3 runs 18 residues. Germline V gene lookup returns CDR1 SGHDN and CDR2 FVKESK. V gave up 4 bases and J gave up 2 bases; unmatched junction bases: 10. CDR3 in DNA: TGTGCCAGCAGCCCCGTCGACAGGGGGCGTCTAAACACCGGGGAGCTGTTTTTT. Its protein is CASSPVDRGRLNTGELFF.

The V gene is TRBV6-6, the J gene TRBJ2-5; 9 bases align to TRBD2. Germline CDR1 reads MNHNY; CDR2 reads SVGAGI (reference sequence). The ends lost 8 bases at V and 5 bases at J; junction bases unmatched: 6. CDR3 length equals 13 residues. The DNA of the CDR3 is TGTGCCAGCTCTAGCGGGATTACCGAGACCCAGTACTTC. Translated: CASSSGITETQYF.

The chain joins TRBV7-8 to TRBJ1-1; tentative D call: TRBD1 (5 bases). V lost 4 bases, J lost 0 bases, and 15 bases lay in between. Per germline, CDR1 SGHVS and CDR2 FQNEAQ. The length of the CDR3 is 16 residues. This CDR3 reads CASSYAGWEMNTEAFF. In DNA form, the CDR3 reads TGTGCCAGCAGCTATGCAGGGTGGGAGATGAACACTGAAGCTTTCTTT.

Comments on this clonotype: A much larger clone lies one base from this, so it may be a read error. This chain connects TRBV3-1 to TRBJ2-7; the D is unclear. The V gene's germline CDR1 is LGHDT and CDR2 YNNKEL (reference sequence). The CDR3 has 11 amino acids. CDR3 sequence reads: CASSLSCEQYF. Here the CDR3 DNA reads TGTGCCAGCAGCCTCTCCTGCGAGCAGTACTTC.

J is TRBJ2-3 and V is TRBV24-1, with TRBD1 identical over 7 bases. Germline values: CDR1 KGHDR, CDR2 SFDVKD. The ends lost 0 bases at V and 4 bases at J; junction bases unmatched: 9. CDR3 length equals 17 residues. Here the CDR3 DNA reads TGTGCCACCAGTGATTTGGCGGACAGGACCGCTCCAGATACGCAGTATTTT. Translating gives CATSDLADRTAPDTQYF.

This clonotype turned up a few times. The rearrangement uses TRBV29-1 and TRBJ1-2, with a tentative D call TRBD1 (5 bases). The CDR3 contains 11 residues. V lost 1 base to trimming and J lost 9 bases, with 9 bases between them. CDR1 is SQVTM, CDR2 ANQGSEA, per germline. The CDR3 loop reads CSVEGRGRYTF. The CDR3 region has the DNA TGCAGCGTTGAAGGGCGGGGACGCTACACCTTC. The full variable domain, rest sourced from reference TRBV29-1 and TRBJ1-2, is SAVISQKPSRDICQRGTSLTIQCQVDSQVTMMFWYRQQPGQSLTLIATANQGSEATYESGFVIDKFPISRPNLTFSTLTVSNMSPEDSSIYLCSVEGRGRYTFGSGTRLTVV.

This clonotype was seen at least ten times. The rearrangement uses TRBV5-1 and TRBJ1-2; D not certain. Trimming left V 0 bases short and J 4 bases short, with 13 bases between. The CDR3 extends over 15 amino acids. From germline, CDR1 is SGHRS and CDR2 YFSETQ. The DNA of the CDR3 is TGCGCCAGCAGCTTGGCTTCGGGCATCGGCTATGGCTACACCTTC. As protein: CASSLASGIGYGYTF.

The chain combines TRBV15 with TRBJ2-3; 9 bases map to TRBD2. With 5 bases clipped from V and 0 bases from J, the junction kept 6 bases outside the gene matches. The germline CDR1 and CDR2 sequences are LNHNV and YYDKDF (reference sequence). The CDR3 contains 16 residues. Here the CDR3 DNA reads TGTGCCACCAGCCGGGCTAGCGGGGTTAGCACAGATACGCAGTATTTT. It codes for CATSRASGVSTDTQYF.

There are a few counts of this clonotype. V and J are TRBV2 and TRBJ2-2; D call uncertain. Trimming pared 7 bases from V and 3 bases from J, leaving 12 bases between. The CDR3 spans 14 residues. Per the germline V gene, CDR1 is SNHLY and CDR2 is FYNNEI. CDR3 protein: CASIKERDTGELFF. In nucleotides, the CDR3 is TGTGCCAGCATAAAGGAACGGGACACCGGGGAGCTGTTTTTT.